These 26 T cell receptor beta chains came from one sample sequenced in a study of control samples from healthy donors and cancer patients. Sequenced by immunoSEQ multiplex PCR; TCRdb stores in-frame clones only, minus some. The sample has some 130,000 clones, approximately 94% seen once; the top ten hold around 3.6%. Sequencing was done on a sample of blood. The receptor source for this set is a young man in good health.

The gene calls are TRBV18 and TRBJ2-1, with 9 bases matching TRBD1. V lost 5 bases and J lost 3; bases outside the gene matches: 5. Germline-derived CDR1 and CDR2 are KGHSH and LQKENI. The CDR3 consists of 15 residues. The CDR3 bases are TGTGCCAGCTCAATGGGACAGGGAATCTACAATGAGCAGTTCTTC. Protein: CASSMGQGIYNEQFF.

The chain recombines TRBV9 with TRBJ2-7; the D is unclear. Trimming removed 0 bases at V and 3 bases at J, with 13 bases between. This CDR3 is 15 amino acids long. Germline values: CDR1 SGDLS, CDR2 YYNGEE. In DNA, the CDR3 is TGTGCCAGCAGCGTAGCGAGCCAAACCCTCTACGAGCAGTACTTC. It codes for CASSVASQTLYEQYF.

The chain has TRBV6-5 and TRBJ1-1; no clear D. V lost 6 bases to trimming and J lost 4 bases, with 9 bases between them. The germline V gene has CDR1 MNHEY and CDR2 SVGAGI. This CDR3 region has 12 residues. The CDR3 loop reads CASSELITEAFF. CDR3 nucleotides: TGTGCCAGCAGCGAGCTGATCACTGAAGCTTTCTTT.

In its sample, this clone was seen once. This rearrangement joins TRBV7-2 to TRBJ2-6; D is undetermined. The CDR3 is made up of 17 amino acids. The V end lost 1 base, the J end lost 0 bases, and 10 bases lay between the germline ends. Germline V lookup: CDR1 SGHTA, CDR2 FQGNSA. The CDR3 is CASSLGLRSSGANVLTF. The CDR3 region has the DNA TGTGCCAGCAGCTTAGGACTTCGGAGCTCTGGGGCCAACGTCCTGACTTTC.

CDR3 region: CAWRIITGELFF. CDR3 bases: TGTGCCTGGAGGATAATTACCGGGGAGCTGTTTTTT. V and J are TRBV30 and TRBJ2-2, with D hard to call. The CDR3 loop spans 12 amino acids. Germline lookup yields CDR1 GTSNPN and CDR2 SVGIG (reference sequence). Trimming removed 3 bases at V and 5 bases at J, with 7 bases between.

This chain's CDR3 is CAWGNPGGKGSDTQYF. CDR3 bases: TGTGCCTGGGGGAATCCTGGGGGCAAAGGGTCGGATACGCAGTATTTT. The rearrangement joins TRBV30 to TRBJ2-3, with D tentatively TRBD1 (6 bases). Germline CDR1 reads GTSNPN; CDR2 reads SVGIG (reference sequence). The CDR3 totals 16 residues. Trimming stripped 5 bases from V and 6 bases from J, with 24 bases between. The variable domain in full, with the rest retrieved from reference TRBV30 and TRBJ2-3, is SQTIHQWPATLVQPVGSPLSLECTVEGTSNPNLYWYRQAAGRGLQLLFYSVGIGQISSEVPQNLSASRPQDRQFILSSKKLLLSDSGFYLCAWGNPGGKGSDTQYFGPGTRLTVL.

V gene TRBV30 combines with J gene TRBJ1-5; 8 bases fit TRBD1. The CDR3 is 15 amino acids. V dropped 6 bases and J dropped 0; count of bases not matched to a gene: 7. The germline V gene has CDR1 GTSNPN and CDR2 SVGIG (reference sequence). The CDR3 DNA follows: TGTGCCTGTAGGGACAGGAGACATAGCAATCAGCCCCAGCATTTT. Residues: CACRDRRHSNQPQHF.

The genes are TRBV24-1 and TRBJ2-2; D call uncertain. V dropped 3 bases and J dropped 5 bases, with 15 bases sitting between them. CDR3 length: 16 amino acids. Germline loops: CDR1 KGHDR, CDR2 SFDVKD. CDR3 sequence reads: CATSDPTASQTGELFF. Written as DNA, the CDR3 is TGTGCCACCAGTGATCCTACTGCAAGTCAGACCGGGGAGCTGTTTTTT.

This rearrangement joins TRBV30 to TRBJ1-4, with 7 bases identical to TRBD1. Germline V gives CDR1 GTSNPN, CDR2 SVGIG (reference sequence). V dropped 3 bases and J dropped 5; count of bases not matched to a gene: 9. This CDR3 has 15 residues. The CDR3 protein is CAWSPLGQRNEKLFF. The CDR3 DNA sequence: TGTGCCTGGAGCCCGTTGGGACAGAGAAATGAAAAACTGTTTTTT. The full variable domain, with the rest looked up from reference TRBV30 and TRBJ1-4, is SQTIHQWPATLVQPVGSPLSLECTVEGTSNPNLYWYRQAAGRGLQLLFYSVGIGQISSEVPQNLSASRPQDRQFILSSKKLLLSDSGFYLCAWSPLGQRNEKLFFGSGTQLSVL.

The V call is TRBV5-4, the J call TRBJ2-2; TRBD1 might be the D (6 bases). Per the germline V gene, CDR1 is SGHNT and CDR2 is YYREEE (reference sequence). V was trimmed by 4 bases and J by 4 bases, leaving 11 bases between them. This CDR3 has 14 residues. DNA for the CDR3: TGTGCCAGCAGCCAACAAGGGGGCACCGGGGAGCTGTTTTTT. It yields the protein CASSQQGGTGELFF.

CDR3 protein: CASYDREGTYEQYF. CDR3 coding DNA: TGCGCCAGCTATGACAGGGAAGGGACCTACGAGCAGTACTTC. The chain carries TRBV10-2 and TRBJ2-7; 7 bases match TRBD1. J gave up 2 bases and V 8 bases, and 9 bases lay outside the gene matches. Germline lookup yields CDR1 WSHSY and CDR2 SAAADI. This CDR3 is 14 amino acids long.

CDR3 region: CASSVIGTGGNTIYF. The CDR3 nucleotides are TGTGCCAGCAGCGTGATAGGGACCGGTGGAAACACCATATATTTT. The gene calls are TRBV9 and TRBJ1-3; a weak D match, TRBD1 (5 bases). This CDR3 region has 15 residues. Trimming shortened V by 2 bases and J by 3 bases, and 12 bases separated the two germline ends. CDR1 SGDLS and CDR2 YYNGEE come from the germline V gene.

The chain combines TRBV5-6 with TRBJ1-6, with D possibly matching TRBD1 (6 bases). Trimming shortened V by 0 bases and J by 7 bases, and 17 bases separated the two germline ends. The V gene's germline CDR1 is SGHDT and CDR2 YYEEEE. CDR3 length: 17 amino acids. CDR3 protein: CASSLGTGPHLNSPLHF. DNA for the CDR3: TGTGCCAGCAGCTTGGGCACAGGGCCCCACCTCAATTCACCCCTCCACTTT.

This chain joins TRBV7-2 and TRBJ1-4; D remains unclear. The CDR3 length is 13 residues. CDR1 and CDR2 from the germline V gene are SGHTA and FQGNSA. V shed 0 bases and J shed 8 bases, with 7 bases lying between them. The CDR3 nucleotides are TGTGCCAGCAGCTTAGCGTTGCGAGAAAAACTGTTTTTT. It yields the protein CASSLALREKLFF.

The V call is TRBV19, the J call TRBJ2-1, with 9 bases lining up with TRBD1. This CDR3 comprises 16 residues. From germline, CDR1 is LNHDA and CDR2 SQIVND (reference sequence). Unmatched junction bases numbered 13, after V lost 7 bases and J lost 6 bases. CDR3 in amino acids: CASNIGETGGVNEQFF. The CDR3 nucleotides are TGTGCCAGTAATATCGGAGAGACAGGGGGGGTCAATGAGCAGTTCTTC.

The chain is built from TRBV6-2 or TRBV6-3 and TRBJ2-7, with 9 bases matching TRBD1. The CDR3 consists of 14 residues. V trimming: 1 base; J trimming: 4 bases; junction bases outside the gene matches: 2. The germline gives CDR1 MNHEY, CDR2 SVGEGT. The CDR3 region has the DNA TGTGCCAGCAGTTACTGGGACAGGGAATACGAGCAGTACTTC. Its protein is CASSYWDREYEQYF.

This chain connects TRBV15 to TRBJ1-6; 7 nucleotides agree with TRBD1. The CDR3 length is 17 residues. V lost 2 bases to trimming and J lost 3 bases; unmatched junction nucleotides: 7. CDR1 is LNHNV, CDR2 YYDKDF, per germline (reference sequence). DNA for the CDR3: TGTGCCACCAGCAGAAAGGGACAGTCGAACTATAATTCACCCCTCCACTTT. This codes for CATSRKGQSNYNSPLHF.

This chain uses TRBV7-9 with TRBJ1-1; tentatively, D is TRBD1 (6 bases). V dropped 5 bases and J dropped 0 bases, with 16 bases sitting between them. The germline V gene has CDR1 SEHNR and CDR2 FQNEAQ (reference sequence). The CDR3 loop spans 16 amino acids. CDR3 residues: CASSPARGAMNTEAFF. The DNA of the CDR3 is TGTGCCAGCAGCCCGGCTCGGGGGGCGATGAACACTGAAGCTTTCTTT.

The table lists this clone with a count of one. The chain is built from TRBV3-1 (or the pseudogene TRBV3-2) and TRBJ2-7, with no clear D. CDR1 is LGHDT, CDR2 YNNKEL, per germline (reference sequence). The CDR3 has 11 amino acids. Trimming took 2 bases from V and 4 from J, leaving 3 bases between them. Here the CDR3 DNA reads TGTGCCAGCAGCCAACGTTACGAGCAGTACTTC. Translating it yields CASSQRYEQYF.

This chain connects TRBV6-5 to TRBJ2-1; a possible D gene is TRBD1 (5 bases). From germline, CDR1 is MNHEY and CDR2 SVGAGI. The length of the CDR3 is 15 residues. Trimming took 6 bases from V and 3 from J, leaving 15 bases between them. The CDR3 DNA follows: TGTGCCAGCAGCCGTGCAGGGATCGGCTACAATGAGCAGTTCTTC. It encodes CASSRAGIGYNEQFF.

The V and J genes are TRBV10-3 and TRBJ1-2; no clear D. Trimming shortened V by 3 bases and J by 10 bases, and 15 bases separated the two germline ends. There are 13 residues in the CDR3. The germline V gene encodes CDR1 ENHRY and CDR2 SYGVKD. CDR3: CAISDDNSNLYTF. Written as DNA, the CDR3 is TGTGCCATCAGTGACGACAACTCGAATCTCTACACCTTC.

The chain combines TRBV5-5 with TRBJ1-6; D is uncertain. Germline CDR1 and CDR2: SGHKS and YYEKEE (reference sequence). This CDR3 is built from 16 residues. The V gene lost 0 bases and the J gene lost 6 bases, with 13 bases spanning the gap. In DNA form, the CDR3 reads TGTGCCAGCAGCTTGGACGGGAGGTGGAGTAATTCACCCCTCCACTTT. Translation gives CASSLDGRWSNSPLHF.

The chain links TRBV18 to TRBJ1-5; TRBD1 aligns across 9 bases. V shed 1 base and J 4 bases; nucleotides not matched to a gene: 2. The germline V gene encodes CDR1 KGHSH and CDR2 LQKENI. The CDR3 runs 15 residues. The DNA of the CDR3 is TGTGCCAGCTCACCACTACAGGGGGCAAATCAGCCCCAGCATTTT. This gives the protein CASSPLQGANQPQHF.

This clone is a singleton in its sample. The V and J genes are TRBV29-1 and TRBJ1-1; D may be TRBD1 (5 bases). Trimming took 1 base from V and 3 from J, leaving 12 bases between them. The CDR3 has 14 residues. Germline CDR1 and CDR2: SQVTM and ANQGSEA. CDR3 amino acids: CSVEGFGGDTEAFF. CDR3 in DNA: TGCAGCGTTGAAGGGTTTGGGGGAGACACTGAAGCTTTCTTT.

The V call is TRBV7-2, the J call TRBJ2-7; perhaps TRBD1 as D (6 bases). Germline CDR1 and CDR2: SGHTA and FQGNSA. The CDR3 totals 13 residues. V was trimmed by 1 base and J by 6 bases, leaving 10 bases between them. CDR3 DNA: TGTGCCAGCAGCTTAGGACCAGGGGTCGAGCAGTACTTC. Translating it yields CASSLGPGVEQYF.

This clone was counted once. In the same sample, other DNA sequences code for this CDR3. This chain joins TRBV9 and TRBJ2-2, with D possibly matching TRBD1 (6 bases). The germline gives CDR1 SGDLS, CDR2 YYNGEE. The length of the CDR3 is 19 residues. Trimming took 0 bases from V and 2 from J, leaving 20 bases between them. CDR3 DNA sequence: TGTGCCAGCAGCGTAGGGGGCGAGTCCGGACAGTTTAACACCGGGGAGCTGTTTTTT. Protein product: CASSVGGESGQFNTGELFF.